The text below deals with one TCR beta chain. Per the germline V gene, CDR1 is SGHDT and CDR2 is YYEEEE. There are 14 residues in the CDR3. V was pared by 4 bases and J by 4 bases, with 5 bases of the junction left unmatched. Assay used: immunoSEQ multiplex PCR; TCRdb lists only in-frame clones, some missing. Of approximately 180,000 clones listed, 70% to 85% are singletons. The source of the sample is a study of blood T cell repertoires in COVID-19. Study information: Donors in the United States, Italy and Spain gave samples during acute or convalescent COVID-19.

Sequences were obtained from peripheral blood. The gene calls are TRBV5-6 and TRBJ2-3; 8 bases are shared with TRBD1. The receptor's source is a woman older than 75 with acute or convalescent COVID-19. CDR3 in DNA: TGTGCCAGCAGCAAGGACAGGGTTGCAGATACGCAGTATTTT. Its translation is CASSKDRVADTQYF.